The clone carrying this T cell receptor (beta chain) was seen at least ten times. Methods used by the authors: Amplifying reference gene primers gave estimates of nucleated cell counts. Measured with immunoSEQ multiplex PCR; TCRdb has only the in-frame clones, and not every one. V and J calls and clone size are copied from that table; D and trimming were computed from the DNA. This table holds about 75,000 clones, around 79% found once. The data belong to a study of blood T cell repertoires in COVID-19. In the study overall: Specimens from acute and convalescent COVID-19 originated in the United States, Italy and Spain. From T cells, B-cell-depleted T cells, or PBMCs came the material, which was cDNA or gDNA.

The V gene lost 0 bases and the J gene lost 2 bases, with 11 bases spanning the gap. The germline gives CDR1 MNHEY, CDR2 SVGAGI. The CDR3 sequence is 15 residues long. The chain has TRBV6-5 and TRBJ2-7; D is undetermined. This sequence was found in a woman of 80 years or more with active or convalescent COVID-19. Sequencing used peripheral blood. CDR3 protein: CASSYSSGRTYEQYF. The DNA for the CDR3 is TGTGCCAGCAGTTACTCGAGTGGCAGGACCTACGAGCAGTACTTC.